This T cell receptor (beta chain) appears in the sequencing data of a study of blood T cell repertoires in COVID-19. The length of the CDR3 is 11 residues. Germline assignment: CDR1 DFQATT and CDR2 SNEGSKA (reference sequence). The V end lost 6 bases, the J end lost 9 bases, and 9 bases lay between the germline ends. Profiled with immunoSEQ multiplex PCR; TCRdb holds only in-frame clones, not every one. The sample consists of some 270,000 clones, approximately 88% of them appearing once. This clone came up once. Sample: PBMCs or T cells enriched from blood (not recorded which). The chain uses TRBV20-1 and TRBJ1-6, with D hard to call. The receptor's source is a woman aged 40 to 50 who had been exposed to COVID-19. CDR3 in amino acids: CSAGIPSPLHF. DNA of the CDR3: TGCAGTGCCGGGATCCCTTCACCCCTCCACTTT.